The entry below describes one T cell receptor beta chain. This sample stems from a study of blood T cell repertoires in COVID-19. Study as a whole: COVID-19 samples from acute and convalescent phases originated in the United States, Italy and Spain. PBMCs, B-cell-depleted T cells, or T cells were the source of the cDNA or gDNA that made up the material.

V lost 0 bases and J lost 7, with 8 bases in between. Germline V gives CDR1 SGHRS, CDR2 YFSETQ. This CDR3 region has 13 residues. Methods used by the authors: Amplifying reference gene primers gave estimates of nucleated cell counts. TCRdb keeps only in-frame clones here, not all; method: immunoSEQ multiplex PCR. From that table come the V and J calls and clone size; the DNA was used to work out D and trimming. The sample holds hundreds of thousands of clones, around four fifths seen once. The sequence derives from a woman aged 45-65 years with active or convalescent COVID-19. Sequenced sample: peripheral blood. V usage is TRBV5-1 and J usage is TRBJ1-5, with unresolved D. The CDR3 sequence: CASSLGQGQPQHF. The CDR3 DNA reads TGCGCCAGCAGCTTGGGACAAGGCCAGCCCCAGCATTTT.